This T cell receptor (beta chain) was captured in a study of OX40 agonist ivuxolimab in advanced cancers. The table came from immunoSEQ multiplex PCR; TCRdb's copy has only in-frame clones and leaves some out. This sample carries roughly 76,000 clones, 88% of them seen once, and the ten largest clones take approximately 4%. About this clone: Its antigen is still unknown.

Blood draws occurred at baseline, cycle 4 day 1, and cycle 7 day 1. Broader study findings: Several nonresponders also turned out to have low normalized T-cell clonal expansion. With doses of 0.1 to 3.0 mg/kg, CD4+ and CD8+ blood T cells had undergone clonal expansion by week 6.

Sequenced material: CD4+ or CD8+ T cells sorted from blood, taken in a trial of the OX40 agonist ivuxolimab. This receptor was taken from an adult with an advanced solid tumor such as melanoma, head and neck, liver or kidney cancer.

CDR3 sequence reads: CASRDNGAGNTIYF. CDR3 in DNA: TGTGCCAGCAGGGATAACGGGGCTGGAAACACCATATATTTT. The chain joins TRBV6-5 to TRBJ1-3; D not resolved. The CDR3 totals 14 residues. The ends were cut back, 6 bases at V and 2 bases at J, with 11 bases in the middle. From germline, CDR1 is MNHEY and CDR2 SVGAGI.